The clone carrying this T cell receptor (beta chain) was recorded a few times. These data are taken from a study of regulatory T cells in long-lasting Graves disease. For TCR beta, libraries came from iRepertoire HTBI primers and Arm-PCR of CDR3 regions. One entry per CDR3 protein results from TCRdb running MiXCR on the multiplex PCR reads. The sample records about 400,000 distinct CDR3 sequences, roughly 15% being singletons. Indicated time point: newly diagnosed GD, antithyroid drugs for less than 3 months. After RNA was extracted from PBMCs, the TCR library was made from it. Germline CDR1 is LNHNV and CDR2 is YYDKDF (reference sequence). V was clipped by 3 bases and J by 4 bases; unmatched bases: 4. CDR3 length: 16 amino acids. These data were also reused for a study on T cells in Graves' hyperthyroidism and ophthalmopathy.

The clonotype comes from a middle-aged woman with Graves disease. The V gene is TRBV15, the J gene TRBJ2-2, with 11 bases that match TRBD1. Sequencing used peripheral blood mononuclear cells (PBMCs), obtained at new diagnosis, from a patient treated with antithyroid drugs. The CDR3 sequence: CATSRGGTGGTGELFF. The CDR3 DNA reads TGTGCCACCAGCAGGGGGGGGACAGGGGGCACCGGGGAGCTGTTTTTT.